This T cell receptor beta chain was sequenced during a study of T cells in Graves' hyperthyroidism and ophthalmopathy. Study-wide context: The authors collected peripheral blood at initial diagnosis, before any treatment.

This clonotype was counted a few times. Its antigen is as yet unknown. The V gene's germline CDR1 is MRHNA and CDR2 SNTAGT. V lost 5 bases and J lost 7, with 21 bases in between. This CDR3 comprises 17 residues. Study-level findings and limits: Blood held most thyroid clonotypes expanded above 0.001 frequency. Ophthalmopathy prediction by the model preceded onset by a median about 6 months. Ophthalmopathy and stable hyperthyroidism were told apart by a 13 V-J model.

Amplified TCR beta CDR3 regions derived from RNA transcripts. The HTBI primer set served for first-round RT-PCR of the TCR CDR3. Each CDR3 protein gets one entry after TCRdb re-called the multiplex PCR reads with MiXCR. The repertoire holds hundreds of thousands of distinct CDR3 sequences, with more than 15% as singletons. What was sequenced was blood. The receptor's source is a woman in her late teens or twenties with Graves' hyperthyroidism. The chain combines TRBV6-4 with TRBJ1-6, with TRBD1 as a possible D gene (5 bases). The CDR3, as DNA: TGTGCCAGCAGTCCCACTCGGGGCCCCGGAAGGAATTCACCCCTCCACTTT. Translation gives CASSPTRGPGRNSPLHF.